What follows are 3 T cell receptor beta chains derived from one specimen sequenced in a study of cytomegalovirus exposure and HLA in healthy donors. PCR primers comprised 60 Vbeta and 13 Jbeta primers. TCRdb keeps only in-frame clones here, not all; method: immunoSEQ multiplex PCR. The table shows roughly 77,000 clones, with 60% to 85% occurring only once. The sequencing sample was made of PBMCs. The receptor source for this set is a middle-aged man in good health and CMV-seronegative.

The J gene is TRBJ1-2, the V gene TRBV5-6, with D perhaps matching TRBD1 (5 bases). The CDR3 is 16 residues long. CDR1 and CDR2 from the germline V gene are SGHDT and YYEEEE. Trimming left V 0 bases short and J 0 bases short, with 12 bases between. Written as DNA, the CDR3 is TGTGCCAGCAGCTTGGTGGCAGGGCCTCCTAACTATGGCTACACCTTC. The encoded protein is CASSLVAGPPNYGYTF.

The chain carries TRBV5-6 and TRBJ2-7; the D gene is possibly TRBD2 (5 bases). Germline loops: CDR1 SGHDT, CDR2 YYEEEE. The ends were cut back, 5 bases at V and 0 bases at J, with 12 bases in the middle. This CDR3 comprises 14 residues. The CDR3 loop is CASRRLKDSYEQYF. CDR3 bases: TGTGCCAGCAGACGACTAAAGGACTCCTACGAGCAGTACTTC.

J is TRBJ2-7 and V is TRBV19, with 10 nucleotides matching TRBD2. Losses at the gene ends were 3 bases for V and 1 base for J; bases not matched to a gene: 6. The CDR3 totals 16 residues. Germline CDR1 is LNHDA and CDR2 is SQIVND (reference sequence). This CDR3 is CASSIQSTSGSYEQYF. The CDR3 coding sequence is TGTGCCAGTAGTATTCAGTCGACTAGCGGGTCCTACGAGCAGTACTTC.